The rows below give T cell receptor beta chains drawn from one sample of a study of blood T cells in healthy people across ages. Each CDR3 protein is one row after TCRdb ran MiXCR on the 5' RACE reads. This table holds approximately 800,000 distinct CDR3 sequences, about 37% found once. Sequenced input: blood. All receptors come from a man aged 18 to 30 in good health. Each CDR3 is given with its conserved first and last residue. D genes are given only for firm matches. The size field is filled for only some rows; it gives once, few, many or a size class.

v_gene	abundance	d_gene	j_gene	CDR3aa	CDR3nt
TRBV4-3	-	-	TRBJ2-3	CASEGNTDTQYF	TGCGCCAGCGAGGGGAACACAGATACGCAGTATTTT
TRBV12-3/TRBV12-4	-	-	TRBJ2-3	CASRRGTEGADTQYF	TGTGCCAGCAGAAGAGGGACCGAAGGCGCAGATACGCAGTATTTT
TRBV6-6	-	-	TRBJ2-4	CASSDRRGGNEQYF	TGTGCCAGCAGTGACAGGAGGGGGGGCAATGAGCAGTACTTC
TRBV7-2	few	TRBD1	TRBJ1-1	CASSATGGEAFF	TGTGCCAGCAGCGCGACAGGGGGTGAAGCTTTCTTT
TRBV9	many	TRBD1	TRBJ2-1	CASSPLGTAGNEQFF	TGTGCCAGCAGCCCCCTCGGGACAGCAGGGAATGAGCAGTTCTTC
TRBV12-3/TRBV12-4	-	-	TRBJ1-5	CASSPNFGRPQHF	TGTGCCAGCAGTCCAAACTTTGGACGGCCCCAGCATTTT
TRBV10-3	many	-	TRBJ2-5	CAISESYSFGEETQYF	TGTGCCATCAGTGAGTCGTATAGCTTTGGCGAAGAGACCCAGTACTTC
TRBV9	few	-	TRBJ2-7	CASSVGETDLTEQYF	TGTGCCAGCAGCGTAGGGGAGACAGATCTAACCGAGCAGTACTTC
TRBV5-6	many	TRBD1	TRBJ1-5	CASSRRQGSNQPQHF	TGTGCCAGCAGCCGAAGACAGGGTAGCAATCAGCCCCAGCATTTT
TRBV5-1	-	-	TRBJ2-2	CASSLVEELFF	TGCGCCAGCAGCTTGGTTGAGGAGCTGTTTTTT
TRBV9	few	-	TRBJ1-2	CASSVGDTSNYGYTF	TGTGCCAGCAGCGTAGGAGACACTTCTAACTATGGCTACACCTTC
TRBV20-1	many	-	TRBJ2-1	CSAFGQISYNEQFF	TGCAGTGCCTTCGGACAGATTTCCTACAATGAGCAGTTCTTC
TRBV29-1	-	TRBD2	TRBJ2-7	CSVEDNTSGRPYEQYF	TGCAGCGTTGAAGATAATACTAGCGGGAGACCCTACGAGCAGTACTTC
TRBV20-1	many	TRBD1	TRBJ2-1	CSARVGQGANEQFF	TGCAGTGCTAGAGTAGGACAGGGGGCTAATGAGCAGTTCTTC
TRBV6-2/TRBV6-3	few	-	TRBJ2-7	CASTPSASYEQYF	TGTGCCAGCACCCCTAGCGCGTCCTACGAGCAGTACTTC
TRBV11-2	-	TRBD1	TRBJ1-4	CASSPTRTGEHSNEKLFF	TGTGCCAGCAGCCCTACGCGGACAGGGGAACACTCTAATGAAAAACTGTTTTTT
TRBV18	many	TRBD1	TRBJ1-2	CASSPGTGSNYGYTF	TGTGCCAGCTCACCCGGGACAGGGAGTAACTATGGCTACACCTTC
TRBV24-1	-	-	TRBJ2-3	CATSDFGDTQYF	TGTGCCACCAGTGATTTTGGGGATACGCAGTATTTT
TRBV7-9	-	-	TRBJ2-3	CAWGPEAADTQYF	TGTGCCTGGGGGCCCGAAGCGGCAGATACGCAGTATTTT
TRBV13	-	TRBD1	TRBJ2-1	CASSFDQGAGNEQFF	TGTGCCAGCAGCTTCGACCAGGGGGCGGGCAATGAGCAGTTCTTC
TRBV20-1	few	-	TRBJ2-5	CSARDRAGDLETQYF	TGCAGTGCTAGAGATCGGGCAGGGGATCTAGAGACCCAGTACTTC
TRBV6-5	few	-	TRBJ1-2	CASSTRDRGYTF	TGTGCCAGCAGTACCCGGGACCGCGGCTACACCTTC
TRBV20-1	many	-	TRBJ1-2	CSADRTGGYGYTF	TGCAGTGCGGACCGGACGGGGGGCTATGGCTACACCTTC
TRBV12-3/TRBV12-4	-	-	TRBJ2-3	CASSLVIVSGGTTDTQYF	TGTGCCAGCAGTTTAGTTATTGTTTCCGGCGGAACCACAGATACGCAGTATTTT
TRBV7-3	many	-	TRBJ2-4	CASSLTVGHNIQYF	TGTGCCAGCAGCTTAACCGTCGGCCACAACATTCAGTACTTC
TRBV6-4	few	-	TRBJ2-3	CARDGTPAHTDTQYF	TGTGCCAGGGATGGGACTCCGGCCCACACAGATACGCAGTATTTT
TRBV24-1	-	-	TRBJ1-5	CATKGPSNQPQHF	TGTGCCACCAAAGGGCCGAGCAATCAGCCCCAGCATTTT
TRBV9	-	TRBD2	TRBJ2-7	CASSALAGAHEQYF	TGTGCCAGCAGCGCCCTAGCGGGAGCCCACGAGCAGTACTTC
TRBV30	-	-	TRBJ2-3	CAWEPDSTDTQYF	TGTGCCTGGGAACCGGACAGCACAGATACGCAGTATTTT
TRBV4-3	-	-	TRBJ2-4	CASSQDWGTEAKNIQYF	TGCGCCAGCAGCCAAGACTGGGGGACCGAAGCCAAAAACATTCAGTACTTC
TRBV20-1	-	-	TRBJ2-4	CSAKAGKKNIQYF	TGCAGTGCGAAGGCCGGGAAAAAAAACATTCAGTACTTC
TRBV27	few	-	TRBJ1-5	CASSFAGEGQPQHF	TGTGCCAGCAGTTTTGCAGGGGAGGGTCAGCCCCAGCATTTT
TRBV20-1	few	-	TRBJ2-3	CSVKPGSSTDTQYF	TGCAGTGTCAAGCCAGGATCTAGCACAGATACGCAGTATTTT
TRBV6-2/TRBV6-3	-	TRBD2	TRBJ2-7	CASSSSSGRPYEQYF	TGTGCCAGCAGTTCCTCTAGCGGGAGGCCCTACGAGCAGTACTTC
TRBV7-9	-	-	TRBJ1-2	CASSSRQGTPNYGYTF	TGTGCCAGCAGCTCGAGGCAGGGGACTCCCAACTATGGCTACACCTTC
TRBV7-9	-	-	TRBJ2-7	CASSFPRETYEQYF	TGTGCCAGCAGCTTTCCCAGGGAGACCTACGAGCAGTACTTC
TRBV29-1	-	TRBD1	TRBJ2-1	CSATDDRDRNEQFF	TGCAGCGCCACGGACGACAGGGATAGAAATGAGCAGTTCTTC
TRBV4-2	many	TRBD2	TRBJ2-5	CASSPGLIRETQYF	TGTGCCAGCAGTCCGGGACTAATAAGGGAGACCCAGTACTTC
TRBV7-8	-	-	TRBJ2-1	CASSFRGGGSNEQFF	TGTGCCAGCAGCTTCAGGGGGGGGGGATCAAATGAGCAGTTCTTC
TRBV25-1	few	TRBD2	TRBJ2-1	CASSRLGGISYNEQFF	TGTGCCAGCAGTAGGCTCGGGGGGATCTCCTACAATGAGCAGTTCTTC
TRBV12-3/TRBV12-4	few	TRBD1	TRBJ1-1	CASSYRGFGTTEAFF	TGTGCCAGCAGCTACAGGGGATTTGGGACCACTGAAGCTTTCTTT
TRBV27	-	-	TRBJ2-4	CASSLTWGLGSQNIQYF	TGTGCCAGCAGTCTTACATGGGGGTTAGGAAGCCAAAACATTCAGTACTTC
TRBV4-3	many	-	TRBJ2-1	CASSQDSGRGDNEQFF	TGCGCCAGCAGCCAAGATTCCGGCAGGGGTGACAATGAGCAGTTCTTC
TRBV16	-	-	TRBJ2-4	CASSQAPPGQAAGDIQYF	TGTGCCAGCAGCCAAGCCCCCCCCGGACAGGCCGCGGGGGACATTCAGTACTTC
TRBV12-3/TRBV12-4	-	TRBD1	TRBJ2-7	CASSNGQGVSEQYF	TGTGCCAGCAGCAACGGACAGGGAGTCTCCGAGCAGTACTTC
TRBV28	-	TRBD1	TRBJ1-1	CASSPGQGGENTEAFF	TGTGCCAGCAGTCCAGGACAGGGAGGAGAGAACACTGAAGCTTTCTTT
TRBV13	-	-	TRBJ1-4	CASSLKGGRIHEKLFF	TGTGCCAGCAGCTTAAAAGGGGGGAGGATTCATGAAAAACTGTTTTTT
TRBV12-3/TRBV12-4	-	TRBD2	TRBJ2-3	CASRPLAGGTDTQYF	TGTGCCAGCAGGCCGCTAGCGGGGGGCACAGATACGCAGTATTTT
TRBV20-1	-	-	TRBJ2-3	CSAAPGIYRTDTQYF	TGCAGTGCTGCTCCCGGGATATACCGCACAGATACGCAGTATTTT
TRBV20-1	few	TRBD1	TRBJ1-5	CSAERTGYVNQPQHF	TGCAGTGCTGAGCGGACAGGGTATGTCAATCAGCCCCAGCATTTT
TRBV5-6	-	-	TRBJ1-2	CASTRDHGYTF	TGTGCCAGCACCAGAGACCATGGCTACACCTTC
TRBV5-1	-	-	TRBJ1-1	CASSLGWTAMNTEAFF	TGCGCCAGCAGCTTGGGGTGGACAGCTATGAACACTGAAGCTTTCTTT
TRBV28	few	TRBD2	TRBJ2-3	CASSLGGREADTQYF	TGTGCCAGCAGTTTAGGCGGGAGGGAGGCAGATACGCAGTATTTT
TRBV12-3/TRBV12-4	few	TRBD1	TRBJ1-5	CASAYLQQLSTGTGLNQPQHF	TGTGCCAGCGCATACCTTCAGCAGTTATCTACCGGGACAGGGCTTAATCAGCCCCAGCATTTT
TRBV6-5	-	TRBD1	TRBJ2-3	CASSYRRDRGSASTDTQYF	TGTGCCAGCAGTTACCGCCGGGACAGGGGGTCCGCGAGCACAGATACGCAGTATTTT
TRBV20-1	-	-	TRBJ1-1	CSPPTGRGTEAFF	TGCAGTCCCCCTACGGGGCGCGGGACTGAAGCTTTCTTT
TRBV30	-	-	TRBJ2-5	CAWSVAGARETQYF	TGTGCCTGGAGTGTAGCAGGGGCGCGGGAGACCCAGTACTTC